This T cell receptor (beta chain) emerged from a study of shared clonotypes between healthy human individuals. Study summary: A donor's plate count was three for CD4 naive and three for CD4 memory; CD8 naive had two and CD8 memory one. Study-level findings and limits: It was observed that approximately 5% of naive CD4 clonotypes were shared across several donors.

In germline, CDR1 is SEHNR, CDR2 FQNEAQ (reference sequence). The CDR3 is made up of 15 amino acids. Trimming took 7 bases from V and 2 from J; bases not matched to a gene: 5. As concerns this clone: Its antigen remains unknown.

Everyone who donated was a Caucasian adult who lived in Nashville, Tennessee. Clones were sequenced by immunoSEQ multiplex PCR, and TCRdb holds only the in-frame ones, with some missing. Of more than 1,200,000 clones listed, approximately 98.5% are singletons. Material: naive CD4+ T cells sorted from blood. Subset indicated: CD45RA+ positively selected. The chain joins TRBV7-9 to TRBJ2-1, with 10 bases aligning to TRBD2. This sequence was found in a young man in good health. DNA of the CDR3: TGTGCCAGCACCCGGACTAGCGGAACCTACAATGAGCAGTTCTTC. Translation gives CASTRTSGTYNEQFF.